The sequence of this T cell receptor beta chain was determined in a study of beta chain features in type 1 diabetes. Study-wide results and caveats: Shortening that was moderate but significant affected the TCRB CDR3s of Type 1 diabetes patients in all four CD4+ subsets.

The entirety of the isolated RNA underwent reverse transcription, so expressed TCRB transcripts were sequenced. Profiling relied on immunoSEQ multiplex PCR, and the TCRdb table lists in-frame clones only, not all of them. In the table there are about 650,000 clones, around an eighth of which are singletons. Points on this clone: Antigen: not known.

This receptor was obtained from a man aged 30 to 39 with type 1 diabetes. Sequenced: naive CD4+ T cells from blood.

The DNA of the CDR3 is TGTGCCAGCAGCCAAGCCCTAGGGACAGGAGACTACGAGCAGTACTTC. It is translated as CASSQALGTGDYEQYF. The V and J genes are TRBV4-2 and TRBJ2-7; TRBD1 matches at 8 bases. This CDR3 comprises 16 residues. Germline lookup yields CDR1 LGHNA and CDR2 YNFKEQ. V shed 1 base, J shed 3 bases, and the junction held 8 bases outside the gene matches.